A selection of T cell receptor beta chains follows, all from one sample in a study of cytomegalovirus exposure and HLA in healthy donors. The method was immunoSEQ multiplex PCR; TCRdb's version includes in-frame clones alone and lacks a portion of them. This table holds about 120,000 clones, 60% to 85% found once. Material: PBMCs. Receptors were obtained from a human donor in good health. Each CDR3 is given with its conserved first and last residue. The D gene is left open where the match is weak. Part of the rows lack a size; the others show once, few, many or a class for expanded clones.

j_call	cdr3_length	v_call	clone_size	d_call	cdr3_aa	cdr3_nt
TRBJ1-2	14	TRBV5-6	-	TRBD1	CASGLDRGKYGYTF	TGTGCCAGCGGCTTGGACAGGGGGAAATATGGCTACACCTTC
TRBJ1-3	15	TRBV5-1	once	-	CASSSTGFTGNTIYF	TGCGCCAGCAGCTCCACGGGTTTCACTGGAAACACCATATATTTT
TRBJ2-3	14	TRBV6-1	-	TRBD1	CASSLTGVGDTQYF	TGTGCCAGCAGTTTGACAGGGGTAGGGGATACGCAGTATTTT
TRBJ1-1	17	TRBV5-8	-	-	CASSLARLKQGETEAFF	TGTGCCAGCAGCTTGGCCCGACTAAAACAGGGTGAAACTGAAGCTTTCTTT
TRBJ1-2	11	TRBV5-5	-	-	CASSVQYGYTF	TGTGCCAGCAGCGTCCAGTATGGCTACACCTTC
TRBJ2-3	12	TRBV28	once	-	CASSPRLGAQYF	TGTGCCAGCAGTCCCAGACTAGGCGCGCAGTATTTT
TRBJ1-2	12	TRBV25-1	-	TRBD1	CASSDRVYGYTF	TGTGCCAGCAGCGACAGGGTCTATGGCTACACCTTC
TRBJ2-2	16	TRBV15	-	TRBD2	CATSRQAGANTGELFF	TGTGCCACCAGCAGACAAGCGGGGGCGAACACCGGGGAGCTGTTTTTT
TRBJ2-3	13	TRBV6-5	-	-	CASSELQTDTQYF	TGTGCCAGCAGTGAACTCCAAACAGATACGCAGTATTTT
TRBJ1-2	14	TRBV6-5	once	-	CASSYSAGWYGYTF	TGTGCCAGCAGTTACTCGGCAGGGTGGTATGGCTACACCTTC
TRBJ1-5	13	TRBV11-1	-	-	CASSLGLSQPQHF	TGTGCCAGCAGCTTAGGGTTAAGCCAGCCCCAGCATTTT
TRBJ1-2	16	TRBV7-3	once	-	CASTLRLGVLNYGYTF	TGTGCCAGCACCCTTCGATTAGGGGTCTTGAACTATGGCTACACCTTC
TRBJ1-4	16	TRBV9	-	-	CASSPSLLAANEKLFF	TGTGCCAGCAGCCCTAGCCTTTTAGCAGCTAATGAAAAACTGTTTTTT
TRBJ2-7	14	TRBV6-6	-	TRBD1	CASSWGGQGGEQYF	TGTGCCAGCAGTTGGGGCGGACAGGGGGGGGAGCAGTACTTC
TRBJ2-5	15	TRBV11-2	-	-	CASSLDYPSSETQYF	TGTGCCAGCAGCTTAGATTATCCCAGTAGCGAGACCCAGTACTTC
TRBJ1-6	13	TRBV7-8	-	-	CASSRDNNSPLHF	TGTGCCAGCTCCCGGGACAATAATTCACCCCTCCACTTT
TRBJ1-5	13	TRBV6-1	-	-	CASRRALDQPQHF	TGTGCCAGCAGAAGAGCATTGGATCAGCCCCAGCATTTT
TRBJ2-7	14	TRBV4-2	once	TRBD1	CASSQRDREYEQYF	TGTGCCAGCAGCCAACGGGACAGGGAGTACGAGCAGTACTTC
TRBJ2-2	17	TRBV5-4	-	-	CASSSYRGGPGTGELFF	TGTGCCAGCAGCTCCTACAGGGGGGGCCCGGGGACCGGGGAGCTGTTTTTT
TRBJ1-2	14	TRBV28	-	-	CASNRGGLDPGYTF	TGTGCCAGCAATCGGGGGGGCCTCGACCCTGGCTACACCTTC
TRBJ2-7	15	TRBV28	-	-	CASHPNGAAGYEQYF	TGTGCCAGCCACCCTAACGGCGCCGCGGGCTACGAGCAGTACTTC
TRBJ1-1	11	TRBV6-1	-	TRBD1	CASSRTGRAFF	TGTGCCAGCAGTAGGACAGGGCGAGCTTTCTTT
TRBJ2-3	15	TRBV5-1	-	TRBD1	CASSLQGVNTDTQYF	TGCGCCAGCAGCTTACAGGGGGTTAACACAGATACGCAGTATTTT
TRBJ2-3	13	TRBV2	-	-	CASSVELQNTQYF	TGTGCCAGCAGCGTTGAACTCCAAAATACGCAGTATTTT
TRBJ1-1	15	TRBV5-8	-	-	CASRPGVLSNTEAFF	TGTGCCAGCAGACCAGGGGTCTTATCGAACACTGAAGCTTTCTTT
TRBJ2-7	14	TRBV14	few	TRBD1	CASRIPGQSYEQYF	TGTGCCAGCCGGATTCCGGGACAGTCCTACGAGCAGTACTTC
TRBJ1-4	16	TRBV27	-	-	CASRGAGVGRNEKLFF	TGTGCCAGCAGGGGAGCGGGGGTTGGGCGTAATGAAAAACTGTTTTTT
TRBJ1-2	16	TRBV5-1	-	TRBD1	CASSLGQGALSGGYTF	TGCGCCAGCAGCTTAGGACAGGGGGCTTTGAGTGGTGGCTACACCTTC
TRBJ2-5	11	TRBV6-5	-	-	CASSSPETQYF	TGTGCCAGCAGTTCCCCGGAGACCCAGTACTTC
TRBJ2-3	16	TRBV6-1	-	-	CASSESLGRGADTQYF	TGTGCCAGCAGTGAATCGCTGGGCAGGGGGGCAGATACGCAGTATTTT